The clone carrying this TCR beta chain has a count of ten or more. This entry is derived from a study of CD4 and CD8 cells across lung adenocarcinoma regions. TCRdb re-called the PCR reads through MiXCR, storing one row per CDR3 protein. The sample shows about 25,000 distinct CDR3 sequences, around 56% of them seen only once. The germline gives CDR1 SGHTA, CDR2 FQGNSA. Trimming stripped 7 bases from V and 2 bases from J, with 13 bases between. The CDR3 consists of 14 residues. Localized lung adenocarcinoma, a non-small cell lung cancer, affected the donors. V and J are TRBV7-2 and TRBJ2-3; D gene uncertain. The specimen was CD8+ T cells from the center of a lung tumor. This clonotype was sampled from a male donor with lung adenocarcinoma. The CD4 and CD8 labels of this study may be unreliable. The CDR3 DNA reads as TGTGCCAGCACCTCCTTTGGTCCCACAGATACGCAGTATTTT. Its protein product is CASTSFGPTDTQYF.